This T cell receptor beta chain emerged from a study of identical twins. TCRdb processed the 5' RACE reads anew with MiXCR; each CDR3 protein has one entry. The sample has approximately 260,000 distinct CDR3 sequences, roughly an eighth seen once. There are many counts of this clonotype. Its target is not known. The CDR3 is 15 amino acids. V was pared by 3 bases and J by 5 bases, with 19 bases between. Germline V gene sequence: CDR1 DFQATT, CDR2 SNEGSKA (reference sequence). General study findings and limits: Beta clonotypes that were abundant in cord blood contained fewer insertions, a pattern absent from memory repertoires. The degree of excess twin sharing was weaker in beta out-of-frame sequences. Monozygotic twins shared more out-of-frame TCR alpha than recombination models predicted.

This chain uses TRBV20-1 with TRBJ2-5; tentative D call: TRBD2 (5 bases). Sequenced material: memory (CD45RO+) T cells sorted from blood. This TCR was recovered from a woman aged 18-29 years in good health. The CDR3, as DNA: TGCAGTGCTAGCCCCCCACTAGACATACGGGAGACCCAGTACTTC. This sequence encodes CSASPPLDIRETQYF.